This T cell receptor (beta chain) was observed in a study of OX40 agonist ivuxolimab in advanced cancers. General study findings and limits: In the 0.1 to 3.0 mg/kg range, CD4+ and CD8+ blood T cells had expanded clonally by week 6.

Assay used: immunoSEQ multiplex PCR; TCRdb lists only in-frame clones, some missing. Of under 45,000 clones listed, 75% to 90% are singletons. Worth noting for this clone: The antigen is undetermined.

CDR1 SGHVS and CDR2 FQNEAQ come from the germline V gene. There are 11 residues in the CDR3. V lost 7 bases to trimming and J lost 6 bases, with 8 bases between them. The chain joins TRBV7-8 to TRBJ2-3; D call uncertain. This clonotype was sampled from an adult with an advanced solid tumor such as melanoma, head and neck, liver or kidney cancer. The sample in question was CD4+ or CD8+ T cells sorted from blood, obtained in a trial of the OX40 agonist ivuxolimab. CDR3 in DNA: TGTGCCAGCACCATCGCCGATACGCAGTATTTT. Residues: CASTIADTQYF.